This T cell receptor (beta chain) was identified during a study of T cell responses to AZD1222 COVID-19 vaccine. Overall study results and limits: Mapped onto spike, vaccine-associated CD4 TCRs spanned it and were dominant at 160-218 and 743-854. An increase in Spike-specific TCR breadth and depth was observed after two AZD1222 doses. All repertoire sampling was performed exclusively after the peak T cell response. White British donors predominated, females outnumbered males, and clonal diversity was possibly underestimated.

This CDR3 has 17 residues. V lost 2 bases and J lost 4, with 18 bases in between. Germline lookup yields CDR1 LNHDA and CDR2 SQIVND (reference sequence). Worth noting for this clone: The antigen is unknown.

The repertoire was sequenced with immunoSEQ multiplex PCR; TCRdb's copy has only in-frame clones and lacks some. The data contain roughly 150,000 clones, roughly 90% of them seen just once; the ten biggest clones take up 1.5% to 2.5%. The sequence derives from an adult who received the AZD1222 COVID-19 vaccine. The rearrangement links TRBV19 to TRBJ2-4, with D possibly matching TRBD2 (6 bases). The sequencing here drew on peripheral blood, taken 28 days after the second AZD1222 dose. CDR3 loop: CASSIRLARNIKNIQYF. The CDR3 DNA follows: TGTGCCAGTAGTATAAGGCTAGCGAGAAACATAAAAAACATTCAGTACTTC.